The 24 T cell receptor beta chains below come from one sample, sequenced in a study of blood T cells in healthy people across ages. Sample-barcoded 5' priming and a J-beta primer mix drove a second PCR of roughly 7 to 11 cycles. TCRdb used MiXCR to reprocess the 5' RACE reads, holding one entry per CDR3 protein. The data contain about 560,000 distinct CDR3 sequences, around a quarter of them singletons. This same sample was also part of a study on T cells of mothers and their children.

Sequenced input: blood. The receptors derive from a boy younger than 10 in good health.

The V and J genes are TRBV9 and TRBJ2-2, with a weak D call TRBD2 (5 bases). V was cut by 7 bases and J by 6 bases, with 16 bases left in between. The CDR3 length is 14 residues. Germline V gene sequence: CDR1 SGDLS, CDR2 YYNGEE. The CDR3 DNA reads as TGTGCCAGCGGGGAGTGGGAGAAGCCCGGGGAGCTGTTTTTT. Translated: CASGEWEKPGELFF. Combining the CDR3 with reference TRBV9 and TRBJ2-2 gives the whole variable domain DSGVTQTPKHLITATGQRVTLRCSPRSGDLSVYWYQQSLDQGLQFLIQYYNGEERAKGNILERFSAQQFPDLHSELNLSSLELGDSALYFCASGEWEKPGELFFGEGSRLTVL.

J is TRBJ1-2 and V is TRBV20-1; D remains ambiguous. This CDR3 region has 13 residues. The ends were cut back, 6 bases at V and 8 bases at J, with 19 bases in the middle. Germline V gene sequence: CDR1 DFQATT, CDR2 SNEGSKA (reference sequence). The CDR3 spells CSAPPAGYRGYTF. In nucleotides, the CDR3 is TGCAGTGCCCCCCCGGCGGGATATCGGGGCTACACCTTC.

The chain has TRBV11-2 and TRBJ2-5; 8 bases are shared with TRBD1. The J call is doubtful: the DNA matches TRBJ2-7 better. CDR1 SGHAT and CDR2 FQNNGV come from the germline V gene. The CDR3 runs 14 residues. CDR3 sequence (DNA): TGTGCCAGCAGCCGAGAGCCCAGGGGGCTCGAGCAGTACTTC. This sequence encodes CASSREPRGLEQYF.

CDR3 region: CSARGQMERVYGYTF. CDR3 sequence (DNA): TGCAGTGCTAGAGGCCAGATGGAGAGGGTCTATGGCTACACCTTC. This chain connects TRBV20-1 to TRBJ1-2, with no clear D. Germline CDR1 is DFQATT and CDR2 is SNEGSKA (reference sequence). V was clipped by 1 base and J by 4 bases, with 16 bases between them. There are 15 residues in the CDR3.

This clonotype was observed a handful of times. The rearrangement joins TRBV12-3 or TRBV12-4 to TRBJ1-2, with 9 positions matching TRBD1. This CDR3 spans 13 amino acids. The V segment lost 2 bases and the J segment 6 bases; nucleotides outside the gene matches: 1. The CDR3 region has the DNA TGTGCCAGCAGTTTATACAGGGGGCATGGCTACACCTTC. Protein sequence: CASSLYRGHGYTF.

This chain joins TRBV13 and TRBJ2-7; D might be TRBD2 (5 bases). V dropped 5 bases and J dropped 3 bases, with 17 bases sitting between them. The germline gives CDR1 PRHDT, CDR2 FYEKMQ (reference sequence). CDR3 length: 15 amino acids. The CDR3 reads CASSIRIGGRYEQYF. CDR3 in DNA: TGTGCCAGCAGCATCAGGATCGGCGGGCGCTACGAGCAGTACTTC.

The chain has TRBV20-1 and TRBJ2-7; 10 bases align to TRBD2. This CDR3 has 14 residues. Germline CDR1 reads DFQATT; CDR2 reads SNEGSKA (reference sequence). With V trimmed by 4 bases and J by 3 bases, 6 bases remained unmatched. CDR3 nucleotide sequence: TGCAGTGCTATAGGACTAGCGGAGCTCTACGAGCAGTACTTC. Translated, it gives CSAIGLAELYEQYF.

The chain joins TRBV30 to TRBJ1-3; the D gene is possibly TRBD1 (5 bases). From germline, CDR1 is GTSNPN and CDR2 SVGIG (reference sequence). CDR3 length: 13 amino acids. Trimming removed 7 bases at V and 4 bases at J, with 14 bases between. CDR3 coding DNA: TGTGCCTCCTCGACAGTAGACGGAAACACCATATATTTT. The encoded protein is CASSTVDGNTIYF.

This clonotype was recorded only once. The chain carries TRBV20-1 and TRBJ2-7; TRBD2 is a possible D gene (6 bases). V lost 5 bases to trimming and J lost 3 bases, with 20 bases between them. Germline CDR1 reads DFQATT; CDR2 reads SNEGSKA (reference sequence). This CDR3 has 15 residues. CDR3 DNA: TGCAGTGCTTGGGGGGACCGGGCGCGGGGCTACGAGCAGTACTTC. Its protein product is CSAWGDRARGYEQYF.

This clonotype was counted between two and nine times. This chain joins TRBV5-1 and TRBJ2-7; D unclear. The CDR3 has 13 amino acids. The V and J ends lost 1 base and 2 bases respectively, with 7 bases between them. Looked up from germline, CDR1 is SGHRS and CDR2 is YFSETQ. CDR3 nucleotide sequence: TGCGCCAGCAGCTTGTCTACCCCCTACGAGCAGTACTTC. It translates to CASSLSTPYEQYF.

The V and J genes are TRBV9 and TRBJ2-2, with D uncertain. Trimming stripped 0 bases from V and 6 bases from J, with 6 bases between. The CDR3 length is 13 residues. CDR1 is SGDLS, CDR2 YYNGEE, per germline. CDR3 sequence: CASSVVQSGELFF. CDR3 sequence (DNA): TGTGCCAGCAGCGTAGTCCAGTCCGGGGAGCTGTTTTTT.

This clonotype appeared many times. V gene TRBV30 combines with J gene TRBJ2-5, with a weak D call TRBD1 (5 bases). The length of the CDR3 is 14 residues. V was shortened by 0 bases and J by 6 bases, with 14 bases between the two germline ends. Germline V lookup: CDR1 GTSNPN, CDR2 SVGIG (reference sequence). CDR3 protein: CAWSVLGQGQTQYF. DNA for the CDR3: TGTGCCTGGAGTGTACTGGGGCAGGGTCAGACCCAGTACTTC.

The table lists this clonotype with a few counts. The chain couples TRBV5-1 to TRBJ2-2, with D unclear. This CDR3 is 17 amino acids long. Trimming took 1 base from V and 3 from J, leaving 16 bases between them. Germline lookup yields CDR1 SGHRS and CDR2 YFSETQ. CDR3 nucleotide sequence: TGCGCCAGCAGCTTGAGTGGTGGGCAGGCCTACACCGGGGAGCTGTTTTTT. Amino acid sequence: CASSLSGGQAYTGELFF. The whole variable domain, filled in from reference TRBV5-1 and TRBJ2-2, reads KAGVTQTPRYLIKTRGQQVTLSCSPISGHRSVSWYQQTPGQGLQFLFEYFSETQRNKGNFPGRFSGRQFSNSRSEMNVSTLELGDSALYLCASSLSGGQAYTGELFFGEGSRLTVL.

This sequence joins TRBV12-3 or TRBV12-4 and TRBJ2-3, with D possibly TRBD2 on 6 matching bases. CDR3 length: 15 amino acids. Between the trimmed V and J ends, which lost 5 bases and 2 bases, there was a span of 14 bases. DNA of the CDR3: TGTGCCAGCAGTGCTCCGGGACTTCTCACAGATACGCAGTATTTT. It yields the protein CASSAPGLLTDTQYF.

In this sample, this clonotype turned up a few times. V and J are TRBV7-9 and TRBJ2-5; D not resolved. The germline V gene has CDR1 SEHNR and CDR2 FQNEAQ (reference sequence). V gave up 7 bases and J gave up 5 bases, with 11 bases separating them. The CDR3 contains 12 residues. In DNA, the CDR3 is TGTGCCAGCACCCCTCCCTCGGAGACCCAGTACTTC. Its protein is CASTPPSETQYF.

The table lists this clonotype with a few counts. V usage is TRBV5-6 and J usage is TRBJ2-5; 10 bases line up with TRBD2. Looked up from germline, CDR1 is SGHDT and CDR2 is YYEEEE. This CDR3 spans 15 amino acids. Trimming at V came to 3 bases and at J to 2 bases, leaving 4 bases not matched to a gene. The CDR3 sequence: CASSSILAGQETQYF. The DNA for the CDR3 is TGTGCCAGCAGCTCAATACTAGCGGGGCAAGAGACCCAGTACTTC.

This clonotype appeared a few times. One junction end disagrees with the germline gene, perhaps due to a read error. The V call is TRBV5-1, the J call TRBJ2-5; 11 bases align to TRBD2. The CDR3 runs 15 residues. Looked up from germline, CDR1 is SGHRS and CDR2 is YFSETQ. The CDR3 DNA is TGCGCCAGCAGCTTTCTAGCGGGGGGTCTGGAGACCCGGTACTTC. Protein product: CASSFLAGGLETRYF.

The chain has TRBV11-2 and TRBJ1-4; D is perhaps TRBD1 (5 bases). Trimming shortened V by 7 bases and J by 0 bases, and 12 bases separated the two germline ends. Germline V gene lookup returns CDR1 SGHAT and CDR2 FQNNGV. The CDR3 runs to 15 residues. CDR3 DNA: TGTGCCAGCATCCCGGGACCCACAACTAATGAAAAACTGTTTTTT. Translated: CASIPGPTTNEKLFF.

CDR3 in amino acids: CRAGENYGYTF. For the CDR3, the DNA is TGCAGGGCAGGAGAGAACTATGGCTACACCTTC. The genes are TRBV20-1 and TRBJ1-2; no clear D. This CDR3 comprises 11 residues. Germline CDR1 and CDR2: DFQATT and SNEGSKA (reference sequence).

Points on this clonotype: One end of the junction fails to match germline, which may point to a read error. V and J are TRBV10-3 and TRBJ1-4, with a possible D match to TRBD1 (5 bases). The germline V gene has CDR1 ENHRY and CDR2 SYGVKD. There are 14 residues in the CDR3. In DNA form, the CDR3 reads TGTGCCATCGGGAATGCGGGACTTAATGAAAAACTATTTTTT. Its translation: CAIGNAGLNEKLFF.

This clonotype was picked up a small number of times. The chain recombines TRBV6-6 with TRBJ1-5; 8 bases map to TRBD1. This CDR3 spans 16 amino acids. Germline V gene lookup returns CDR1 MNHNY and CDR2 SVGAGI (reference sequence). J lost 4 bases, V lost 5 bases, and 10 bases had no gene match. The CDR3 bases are TGTGCCAGCAGTCCGAGTGGGGACAGGTCAAATCAGCCCCAGCATTTT. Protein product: CASSPSGDRSNQPQHF.

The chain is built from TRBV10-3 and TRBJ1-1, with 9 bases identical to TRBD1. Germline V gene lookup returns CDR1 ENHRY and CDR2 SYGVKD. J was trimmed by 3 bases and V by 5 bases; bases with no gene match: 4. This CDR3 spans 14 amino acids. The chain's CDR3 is CAISWDRDDTEAFF. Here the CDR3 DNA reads TGTGCCATCAGTTGGGACAGGGACGACACTGAAGCTTTCTTT.

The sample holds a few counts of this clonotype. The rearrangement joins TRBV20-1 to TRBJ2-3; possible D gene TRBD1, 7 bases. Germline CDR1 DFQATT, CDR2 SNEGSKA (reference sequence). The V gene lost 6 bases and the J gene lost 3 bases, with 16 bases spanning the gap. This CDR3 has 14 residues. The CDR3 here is CSAGSGGSTDTQYF. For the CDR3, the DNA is TGCAGTGCCGGCTCAGGGGGGAGTACAGATACGCAGTATTTT.

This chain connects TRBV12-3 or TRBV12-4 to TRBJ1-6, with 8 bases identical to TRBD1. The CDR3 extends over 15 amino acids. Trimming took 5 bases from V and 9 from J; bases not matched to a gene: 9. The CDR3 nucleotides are TGTGCCAGCAGTCCAATACAGGGGGGGGGTTCACCCCTCCACTTT. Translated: CASSPIQGGGSPLHF.